This TCR beta chain was found in a study of monozygotic twins with inflammatory bowel disease. Comments on this clonotype: The antigen is undetermined.

Nested PCRs of approximately 16 and 9 cycles, two in total, were run on TCRalpha and TCRbeta cDNA. TCRdb re-called the 5' RACE reads, yielding one record per CDR3 amino acid sequence without DNA. In total, the table holds 300,000 to 350,000 distinct CDR3 sequences. The CDR3 runs 14 residues. Germline values: CDR1 SEHNR, CDR2 FQNEAQ (reference sequence). General study findings and limits: Since immunosuppressive treatments differed, patient repertoires may have gained added variability. With others, IBD patients shared fewer clonotypes than healthy twins did, especially with disease activity.

Unsorted whole blood yielded the total RNA, with T cells left unselected. The sample was blood. The sequence was collected from a human donor with ulcerative colitis or Crohn's disease, or a healthy co-twin of an affected twin (not recorded which). The chain has TRBV7-9 and TRBJ2-5; TCRdb indicates TRBD2, and absent DNA this call remains unverified. CDR3: CASSRHSGTETQNF.